These 9 T cell receptor beta chains came from one sample sequenced in a study of Ad26.COV2.S vaccination and SARS-CoV-2 variants. TCRdb's table, derived via immunoSEQ multiplex PCR, lists solely in-frame clones and lacks some. In the table there are 350,000 to 500,000 clones, 90% of which are singletons. Treatment meaning: roughly 19 received Ad26.COV2.S at low or high dose, single or two shots; roughly five received placebo; per-sample allocation not given. Collection of the samples took place on day 63 after the first injection of vaccine or placebo. The sequencing here drew on peripheral blood, taken in a trial of Ad26.COV2.S vaccine versus placebo. These TCRs come from a person aged 18 to 59 who received the Ad26.COV2.S COVID-19 vaccine or a placebo.

The V gene is TRBV5-5, the J gene TRBJ2-1; 7 bases are a match to TRBD2. The CDR3 is 16 amino acids. The germline V gene encodes CDR1 SGHKS and CDR2 YYEKEE (reference sequence). Losses at the gene ends were 0 bases for V and 0 bases for J; bases not matched to a gene: 3. The CDR3: CASSLGPSGSYNEQFF. CDR3 coding DNA: TGTGCCAGCAGCTTGGGGCCTAGCGGCTCCTACAATGAGCAGTTCTTC.

V and J are TRBV27 and TRBJ2-7; TRBD2 aligns across 13 bases. Germline V gene data show CDR1 as MNHEY and CDR2 as SMNVEV (reference sequence). After removal of 6 bases from V and 6 bases from J, the junction contained 8 bases not matched to a gene. CDR3 length equals 15 residues. The DNA of the CDR3 is TGTGCCAGCAGCCCTACTAGCGGGAGGGCCACCGAGCAGTACTTC. This sequence encodes CASSPTSGRATEQYF.

The rearrangement joins TRBV6-1 to TRBJ2-5; D may match TRBD1 or TRBD2 (5 bases each). Per the germline V gene, CDR1 is MNHNS and CDR2 is SASEGT. V was pared by 3 bases and J by 5 bases, with 10 bases between. This CDR3 has 13 amino acids. CDR3 coding DNA: TGTGCCAGCAGTGAGGTCTGGGGGGAGACCCAGTACTTC. Its translation: CASSEVWGETQYF.

The V gene is TRBV5-1, the J gene TRBJ1-1, with D possibly matching TRBD1 (5 bases). This CDR3 region has 14 residues. Trimming stripped 4 bases from V and 4 bases from J, with 14 bases between. In germline, CDR1 is SGHRS, CDR2 YFSETQ. The CDR3 is CASSAGPAPTEAFF. CDR3 bases: TGCGCCAGCAGCGCGGGACCAGCTCCCACTGAAGCTTTCTTT.

This clone appeared once. The chain combines TRBV7-9 with TRBJ2-2; D may be TRBD1 or TRBD2 (5 bases each). This CDR3 has 16 amino acids. Germline CDR1 and CDR2: SEHNR and FQNEAQ (reference sequence). The V gene lost 4 bases and the J gene lost 6 bases, with 18 bases spanning the gap. CDR3 coding DNA: TGTGCCAGCAGCTCCTCAGTGCCCCGGGACGCCGGGGAGCTGTTTTTT. Protein: CASSSSVPRDAGELFF.

This clone has just one count. The chain combines TRBV7-9 with TRBJ2-3; perhaps TRBD1 as D (6 bases). The length of the CDR3 is 16 residues. CDR1 and CDR2 (germline): SEHNR, FQNEAQ (reference sequence). Between the trimmed V and J ends, which lost 1 base and 4 bases, there was a span of 15 bases. The CDR3 is CASSLDDRTLADTQYF. CDR3 nucleotide sequence: TGTGCCAGCAGCTTAGATGACAGGACCCTCGCAGATACGCAGTATTTT.

The rearrangement joins TRBV9 to TRBJ2-1, with 8 bases fitting TRBD2. The CDR3 sequence is 18 residues long. With 2 bases clipped from V and 0 bases from J, the junction kept 10 bases outside the gene matches. The germline gives CDR1 SGDLS, CDR2 YYNGEE. In nucleotides, the CDR3 is TGTGCCAGCAGCGTTAGCCCGGGAGGGCCGGGCTCCTACAATGAGCAGTTCTTC. It translates to CASSVSPGGPGSYNEQFF.

A single count supports this clone. This rearrangement joins TRBV5-4 to TRBJ1-2; perhaps TRBD1 as D (6 bases). Germline assignment: CDR1 SGHNT and CDR2 YYREEE (reference sequence). The CDR3 length is 13 residues. With 3 bases removed from V and 8 bases from J, the gap between germline ends came to 14 bases. This CDR3 is CASSSRTELGYTF. Here the CDR3 DNA reads TGTGCCAGCAGCTCCCGGACAGAACTCGGCTACACCTTC.

The chain couples TRBV10-3 to TRBJ1-5, with TRBD1 matching over 8 bases. The CDR3 is made up of 15 amino acids. The V gene's germline CDR1 is ENHRY and CDR2 SYGVKD. Germline trimming cut 0 bases from V and 7 bases from J; bases unmatched to any gene: 5. CDR3 protein: CAISESGTGGQPQHF. The CDR3 nucleotides are TGTGCCATCAGTGAGTCCGGTACAGGGGGGCAGCCCCAGCATTTT.